Each of the 5 T cell receptor beta chains below was sequenced from the same sample in a study of sequential checkpoint blockade in melanoma. Indicated treatment: randomized to nivolumab then ipilimumab (arm A) or the reverse (arm B). Here immunoSEQ multiplex PCR was the method, and the copy in TCRdb shows in-frame clones only, minus some. This sample has some 17,000 clones, with roughly 73% found just once. The sample here was CD8+ T cells sorted from blood (inferred from file names), taken from a patient given nivolumab and ipilimumab in sequence. Receptors originate from a human donor with melanoma.

V is TRBV4-2 and J is TRBJ2-6, with 8 positions matching TRBD1. Trimming took 3 bases from V and 0 from J; bases not matched to a gene: 13. The CDR3 extends over 20 amino acids. Germline values: CDR1 LGHNA, CDR2 YNFKEQ. Here the CDR3 reads CASSQATWDRTFSGANVLTF. Here the CDR3 DNA reads TGTGCCAGCAGCCAGGCAACCTGGGACAGGACCTTCTCTGGGGCCAACGTCCTGACTTTC.

The chain has TRBV6-6 and TRBJ2-1, with TRBD2 matching 7 bases. This CDR3 has 14 amino acids. The germline CDR1 and CDR2 sequences are MNHNY and SVGAGI (reference sequence). V was clipped by 2 bases and J by 5 bases; unmatched bases: 3. CDR3 coding DNA: TGTGCCAGCAGTTACGGGGGGGAGAACAATGAGCAGTTCTTC. The encoded protein is CASSYGGENNEQFF.

V gene TRBV5-4 combines with J gene TRBJ2-1; D remains unclear. The CDR3 has 12 residues. The germline V gene has CDR1 SGHNT and CDR2 YYREEE (reference sequence). Trimming pared 0 bases from V and 7 bases from J, leaving 5 bases between. DNA for the CDR3: TGTGCCAGCAGCTTGGGTGCGAATGAGCAGTTCTTC. It encodes CASSLGANEQFF.

This sequence joins TRBV18 and TRBJ2-3, with D tentatively TRBD2 (6 bases). CDR1 is KGHSH and CDR2 is LQKENI in the germline V gene. This CDR3 contains 12 residues. V lost 3 bases to trimming and J lost 8 bases, with 9 bases between them. DNA of the CDR3: TGTGCCAGCTCACCTCCCGGGGGTACGCAGTATTTT. Translating it yields CASSPPGGTQYF.

The chain carries TRBV6-6 and TRBJ2-1, with TRBD1 matching 9 bases. Trimming at V came to 8 bases and at J to 4 bases, leaving 6 bases not matched to a gene. Germline V gene data show CDR1 as MNHNY and CDR2 as SVGAGI (reference sequence). This CDR3 has 14 amino acids. The CDR3 DNA is TGTGCCAGCGGTGGGACAGGGCCTTACAATGAGCAGTTCTTC. This codes for CASGGTGPYNEQFF.